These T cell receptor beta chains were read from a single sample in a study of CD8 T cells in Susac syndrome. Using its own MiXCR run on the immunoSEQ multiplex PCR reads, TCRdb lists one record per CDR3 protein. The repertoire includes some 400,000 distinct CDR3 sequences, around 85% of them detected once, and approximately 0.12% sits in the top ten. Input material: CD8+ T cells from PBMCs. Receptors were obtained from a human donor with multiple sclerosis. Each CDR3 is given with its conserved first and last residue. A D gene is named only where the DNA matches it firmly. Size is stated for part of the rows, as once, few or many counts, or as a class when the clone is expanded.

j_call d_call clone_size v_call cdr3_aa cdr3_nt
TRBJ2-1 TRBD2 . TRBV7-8 CASSFLAGGQFGNEQFF TGTGCCAGCAGCTTTTTGGCGGGGGGGCAGTTCGGCAATGAGCAGTTCTTC
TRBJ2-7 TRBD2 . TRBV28 CASSLGQREPLYEQYF TGTGCCAGCAGTTTGGGCCAGCGGGAACCCCTCTACGAGCAGTACTTC
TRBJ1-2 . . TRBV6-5 CASTTGRYGYTF TGTGCCAGCACCACAGGGCGCTATGGCTACACCTTC
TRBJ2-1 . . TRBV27 CASSPGPDNEQFF TGTGCCAGCAGCCCGGGCCCGGACAATGAGCAGTTCTTC
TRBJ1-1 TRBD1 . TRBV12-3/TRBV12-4 CASSFQGAEAEAFF TGTGCCAGCAGTTTTCAGGGGGCGGAGGCTGAAGCTTTCTTT
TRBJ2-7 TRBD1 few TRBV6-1 CASSEGQYSYEQYF TGTGCCAGCAGTGAGGGACAGTACTCCTACGAGCAGTACTTC
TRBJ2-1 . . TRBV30 CAWSEVKLEQFF TGTGCCTGGAGCGAGGTCAAGCTTGAGCAGTTCTTC
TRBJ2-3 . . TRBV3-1 CASSLAEQPDTQYF TGTGCCAGCAGCTTGGCAGAACAGCCAGATACGCAGTATTTT
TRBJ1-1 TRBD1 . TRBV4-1 CASSQGAGGVEAFF TGCGCCAGCAGCCAAGGGGCAGGGGGGGTTGAAGCTTTCTTT
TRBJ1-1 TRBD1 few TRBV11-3 CASSTGTGGVGAFF TGTGCCAGCAGCACCGGGACAGGGGGCGTCGGGGCTTTCTTT
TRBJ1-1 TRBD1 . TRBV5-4 CASSLEGQGYTEAFF TGTGCCAGCAGCTTGGAGGGACAGGGGTACACTGAAGCTTTCTTT
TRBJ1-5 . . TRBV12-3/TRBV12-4 CASSPRQNQPQHF TGTGCCAGCAGTCCCCGACAGAATCAGCCCCAGCATTTT
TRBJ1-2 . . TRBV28 CASSLRRDWDYGYTF TGTGCCAGCAGTCTCCGAAGGGACTGGGACTATGGCTACACCTTC
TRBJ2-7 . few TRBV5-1 CASSLRGDQFGVYEQYF TGCGCCAGCAGCTTGAGAGGGGATCAGTTCGGGGTCTACGAGCAGTACTTC
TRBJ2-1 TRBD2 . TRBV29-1 CSAPTSGLYNEQFF TGCAGCGCTCCGACTAGCGGTTTGTACAATGAGCAGTTCTTC
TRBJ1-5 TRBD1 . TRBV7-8 CASSLGPTGDVGQPQHF TGTGCCAGCAGCTTAGGACCAACAGGGGATGTCGGCCAGCCCCAGCATTTT
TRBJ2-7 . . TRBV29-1 CSARWKGSEQYF TGCAGCGCCAGATGGAAGGGTTCCGAGCAGTACTTC
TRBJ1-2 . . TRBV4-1 CASSQGLIYGYTF TGCGCCAGCAGCCAGGGGCTGATCTATGGCTACACCTTC
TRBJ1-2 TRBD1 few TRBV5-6 CASSRLLEQGISYGYTF TGTGCCAGCAGCCGCCTACTTGAACAGGGGATTTCCTATGGCTACACCTTC
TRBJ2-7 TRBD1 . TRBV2 CASSPIAGTGNYEQYF TGTGCCAGCAGTCCGATCGCCGGGACAGGGAACTACGAGCAGTACTTC
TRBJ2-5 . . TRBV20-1 CSAKRLAPSQETQYF TGCAGTGCTAAACGGCTAGCCCCCTCACAAGAGACCCAGTACTTC
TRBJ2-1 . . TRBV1 CTSGLERESNEQFF TGCACCAGCGGCCTGGAGCGGGAGTCCAATGAGCAGTTCTTC
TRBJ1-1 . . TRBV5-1 CASSLYGTMNTEAFF TGCGCCAGCAGCTTGTATGGGACAATGAACACTGAAGCTTTCTTT
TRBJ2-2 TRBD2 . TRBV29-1 CSSLLAGTGELFF TGCAGCTCCCTCCTAGCGGGGACCGGGGAGCTGTTTTTT
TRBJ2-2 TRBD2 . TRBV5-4 CASSSTSGGAGELFF TGTGCCAGCAGCTCTACTAGCGGGGGGGCCGGGGAGCTGTTTTTT
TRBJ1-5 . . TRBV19 CAPGSNQPQHF TGTGCCCCAGGGAGCAATCAGCCCCAGCATTTT
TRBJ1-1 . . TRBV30 CAWEGGLGGEAFF TGTGCCTGGGAGGGAGGCCTTGGGGGTGAAGCTTTCTTT
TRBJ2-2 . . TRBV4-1 CASSRGVGELFF TGCGCCAGCAGCCGAGGGGTCGGGGAGCTGTTTTTT
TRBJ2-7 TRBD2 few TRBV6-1 CASRLTGAGEDYEQYF TGTGCCAGCAGACTTACCGGGGCGGGAGAAGATTACGAGCAGTACTTC
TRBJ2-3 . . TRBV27 CASSSDHGTDTQYF TGTGCCAGCAGTTCTGATCATGGCACAGATACGCAGTATTTT
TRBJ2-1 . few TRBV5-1 CASSLGLWEQFF TGCGCCAGCAGCTTGGGGTTGTGGGAGCAGTTCTTC
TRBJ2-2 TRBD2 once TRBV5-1 CASSWSGGRTGELLF TGCGCCAGCAGCTGGAGCGGGGGGCGAACCGGGGAGCTGCTTTTT
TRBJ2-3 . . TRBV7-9 CASSLQGVAVTQYF TGTGCCAGCAGCCTTCAGGGGGTAGCGGTGACGCAGTATTTT
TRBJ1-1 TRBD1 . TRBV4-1 CASSHGQGAKTEAFF TGCGCCAGCAGCCACGGACAGGGGGCGAAGACTGAAGCTTTCTTT
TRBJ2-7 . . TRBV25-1 CASSEYFLRDGGYEQYF TGTGCCAGCAGTGAATATTTTCTCCGGGACGGGGGCTACGAGCAGTACTTC
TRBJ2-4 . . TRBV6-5 CASSQRGWTKNIQYF TGTGCCAGCAGTCAACGAGGGTGGACCAAAAACATTCAGTACTTC
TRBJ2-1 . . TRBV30 CAWTLASGNEQFF TGTGCCTGGACACTAGCCTCAGGTAATGAGCAGTTCTTC
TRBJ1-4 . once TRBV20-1 CSAPSGSSTNEKLFF TGCAGTGCTCCGAGTGGGAGTTCAACTAATGAAAAACTGTTTTTT
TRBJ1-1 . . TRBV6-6 CASSYSPTLGEAFF TGTGCCAGCAGTTACTCCCCAACATTGGGTGAAGCTTTCTTT
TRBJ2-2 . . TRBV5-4 CASSLIQGMDGELFF TGTGCCAGCAGCCTGATCCAGGGTATGGACGGGGAGCTGTTTTTT
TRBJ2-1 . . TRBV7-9 CASSLQLLDNEQFF TGTGCCAGCAGCCTACAATTACTAGACAATGAGCAGTTCTTC
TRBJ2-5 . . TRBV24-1 CATSGRGGETQYF TGTGCCACCAGTGGGAGGGGAGGAGAGACCCAGTACTTC
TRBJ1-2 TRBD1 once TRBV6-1 CASIGQGYGYTF TGTGCCAGCATAGGACAGGGCTATGGCTACACCTTC
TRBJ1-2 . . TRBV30 CAWEPANYGYTF TGTGCCTGGGAACCAGCTAACTATGGCTACACCTTC
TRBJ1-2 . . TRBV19 CASSIELTAINYGYTF TGTGCCAGTAGTATAGAGCTCACGGCGATTAACTATGGCTACACCTTC
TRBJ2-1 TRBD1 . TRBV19 CASSIAGTGDEQFF TGTGCCAGTAGTATCGCCGGGACAGGGGATGAGCAGTTCTTC
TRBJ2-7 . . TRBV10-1 CASSEFSDSSYEQYF TGCGCCAGCAGTGAGTTCTCGGACAGTTCCTACGAGCAGTACTTC
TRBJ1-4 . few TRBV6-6 CASSYMWGEKLFF TGTGCCAGCAGTTACATGTGGGGGGAAAAACTGTTTTTT
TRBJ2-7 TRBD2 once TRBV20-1 CSARAASGRISYEQYF TGCAGTGCTAGAGCCGCTAGCGGGAGGATTTCCTACGAGCAGTACTTC
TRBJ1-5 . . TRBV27 CASSLSGPGRQPQHF TGTGCCAGCAGTTTATCGGGCCCAGGCAGACAGCCCCAGCATTTT
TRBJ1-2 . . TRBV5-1 CASSPETNYGYTF TGCGCCAGCAGCCCGGAGACAAACTATGGCTACACCTTC
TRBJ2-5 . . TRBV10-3 CAISESSVLTDSPQETQYF TGTGCCATCAGTGAGTCGAGTGTATTGACAGACTCACCTCAAGAGACCCAGTACTTC
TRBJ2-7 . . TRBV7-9 CASSRDRTEQYF TGTGCCAGCAGCCGAGACAGGACAGAGCAGTACTTC
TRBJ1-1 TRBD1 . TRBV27 CASSLSGQGAGTEAFF TGTGCCAGCAGTTTATCTGGTCAGGGGGCAGGCACTGAAGCTTTCTTT
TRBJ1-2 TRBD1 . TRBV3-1 CASSGTDRGLYGYTF TGTGCCAGCAGCGGTACGGACAGGGGGCTTTATGGCTACACCTTC
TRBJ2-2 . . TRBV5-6 CASSLDLMNTGELFF TGTGCCAGCAGCCTAGACCTTATGAACACCGGGGAGCTGTTTTTT
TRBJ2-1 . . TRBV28 CASSLERDRSYNEQFF TGTGCCAGCAGCCTAGAAAGGGACCGCTCCTACAATGAGCAGTTCTTC
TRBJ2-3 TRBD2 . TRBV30 CAWRTGTSSTDTQYF TGTGCCTGGAGGACCGGGACTAGCAGCACAGATACGCAGTATTTT
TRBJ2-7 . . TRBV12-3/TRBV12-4 CASSRDTRPSSYEQYF TGTGCCAGCAGTCGAGACACGAGACCCAGCTCCTACGAGCAGTACTTC